The clone carrying this TCR beta chain was seen more than once but under ten times. Its specificity is not known. Time point given: new active TB diagnosis, blood taken before or within 7 days of starting treatment. Each donor contributed 95,000 or so T cells on average, unsorted. This specimen belongs to a study of T cells in tuberculosis. Study-level information: CD1B tetramers identified T cells specific for mycobacterial lipid GMM. Blood was taken before or within 7 days of anti-tuberculosis therapy.

General study points: Classification accuracy was 87% (AUROC over 0.85) with the GMM-specific repertoire.

Profiled with immunoSEQ multiplex PCR; TCRdb holds only in-frame clones, not every one. The sample yields approximately 30,000 clones, about 85% seen once. CDR1 and CDR2 from the germline V gene are SQVTM and ANQGSEA. The CDR3 extends over 13 amino acids. V gave up 5 bases and J gave up 6 bases; unmatched junction bases: 7. The clonotype originates from an adult with tuberculosis. The chain has TRBV29-1 and TRBJ1-2, with TRBD1 identical over 9 bases. Here the sequenced sample was PBMCs, taken at tuberculosis diagnosis. The CDR3 bases are TGCAGCGTTATAAACAGGGGGCAGGATGGCTACACCTTC. Its translation: CSVINRGQDGYTF. Drawing the rest from reference TRBV29-1 and TRBJ1-2, the complete variable domain is SAVISQKPSRDICQRGTSLTIQCQVDSQVTMMFWYRQQPGQSLTLIATANQGSEATYESGFVIDKFPISRPNLTFSTLTVSNMSPEDSSIYLCSVINRGQDGYTFGSGTRLTVV.